This entry is about one TCR beta chain. The sample originates from a study of blood T cell repertoires in COVID-19. Study overall: COVID-19 samples from acute and convalescent phases originated in the United States, Italy and Spain. T cells, B-cell-depleted T cells, or PBMCs supplied cDNA or gDNA.

Trimming took 7 bases from V and 8 from J; bases not matched to a gene: 9. The CDR3 contains 14 residues. Germline V CDR1 and CDR2: MRHNA, SNTAGT. Original processing notes: Reference gene primer amplification in the assay estimated nucleated cell counts. Clones were sequenced by immunoSEQ multiplex PCR, and TCRdb holds only the in-frame ones, with some missing. V, J and clone size were drawn from that table, and D and trimming were deduced from the DNA. Of about 200,000 clones in the sample, just under 85% were seen once. The sequence was collected from a woman in her forties or fifties with active or convalescent COVID-19. The source material was peripheral blood. J is TRBJ2-1 and V is TRBV6-4; 9 positions match TRBD1. The CDR3, as DNA: TGTGCCAGCAAAGCAACCGGGACAGGGTATGAGCAGTTCTTC. As protein: CASKATGTGYEQFF.